The entry below gives a single T cell receptor beta chain sequence along with its context. The antigen is undetermined. TCRdb re-derived calls from the 5' RACE reads in MiXCR, one entry per CDR3 protein. The sample holds about 630,000 distinct CDR3 sequences, over 9% seen once. This sample was taken from a study of T cells after yellow fever vaccination. Whole-study findings and limits: Clones from primary vaccination mostly reappeared after the booster (about 97% CD4, about 88% CD8). The bulk population could contribute abundant contaminating clonotypes to FACS-sorted repertoires.

This CDR3 has 18 amino acids. This receptor was identified in a man aged 30 to 45 who received the YFV17D yellow fever vaccine. V is TRBV21-1 and J is TRBJ2-3; the D call TRBD1 from the table was never checked on the DNA. TRBV21-1 is termed a pseudogene. Here the sequenced sample was PBMCs, taken on the day of the yellow fever booster vaccination. CDR3 sequence: CASSKELIRQGETDTQYF. Written as DNA, the CDR3 is TGTGCCAGCAGCAAAGAATTGATTCGACAGGGGGAAACAGATACGCAGTATTTT.